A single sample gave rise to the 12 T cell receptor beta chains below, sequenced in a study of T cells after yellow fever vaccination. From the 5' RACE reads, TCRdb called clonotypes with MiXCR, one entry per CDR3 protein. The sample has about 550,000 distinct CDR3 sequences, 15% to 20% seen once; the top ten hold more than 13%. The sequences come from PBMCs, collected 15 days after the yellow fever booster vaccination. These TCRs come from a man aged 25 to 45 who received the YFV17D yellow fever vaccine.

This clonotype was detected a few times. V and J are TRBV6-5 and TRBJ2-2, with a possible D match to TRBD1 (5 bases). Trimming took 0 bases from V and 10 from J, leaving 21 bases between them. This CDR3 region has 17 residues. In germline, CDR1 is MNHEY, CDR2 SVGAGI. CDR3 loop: CASSYSRPGSYRMELFF. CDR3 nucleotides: TGTGCCAGCAGTTACTCGAGACCCGGATCTTACAGGATGGAGCTGTTTTTT.

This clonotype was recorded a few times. CDR3 region: CASSQDGGASPYEQYF. The CDR3 DNA reads TGTGCCAGCAGCCAAGACGGCGGTGCTAGTCCCTACGAGCAGTACTTC. The V and J genes are TRBV7-8 and TRBJ2-7; the D is unclear. CDR1 and CDR2 from the germline V gene are SGHVS and FQNEAQ. V shed 5 bases and J shed 2 bases, with 19 bases lying between them. CDR3 length equals 16 residues.

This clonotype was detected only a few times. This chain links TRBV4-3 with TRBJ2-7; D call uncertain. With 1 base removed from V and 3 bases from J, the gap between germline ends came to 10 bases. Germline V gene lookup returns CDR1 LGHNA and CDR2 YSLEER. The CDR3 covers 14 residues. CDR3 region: CASSQGWSNYEQYF. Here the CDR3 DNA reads TGCGCCAGCAGCCAAGGGTGGTCCAACTACGAGCAGTACTTC.

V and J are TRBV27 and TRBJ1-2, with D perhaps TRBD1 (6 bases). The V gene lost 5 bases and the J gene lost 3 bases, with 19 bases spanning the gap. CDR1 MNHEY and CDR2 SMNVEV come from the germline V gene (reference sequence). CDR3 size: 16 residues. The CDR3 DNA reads TGTGCCAGCAGTCCGGCAGGGGACATTGTGCACTATGGCTACACCTTC. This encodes CASSPAGDIVHYGYTF.

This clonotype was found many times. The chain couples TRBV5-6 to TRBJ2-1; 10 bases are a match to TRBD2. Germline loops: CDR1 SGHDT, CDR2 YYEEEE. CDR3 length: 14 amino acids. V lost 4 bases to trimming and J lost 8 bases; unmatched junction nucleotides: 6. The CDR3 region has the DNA TGTGCCAGCAGCGGAGCGGGAGGGCAGGATGAGCAGTTCTTC. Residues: CASSGAGGQDEQFF.

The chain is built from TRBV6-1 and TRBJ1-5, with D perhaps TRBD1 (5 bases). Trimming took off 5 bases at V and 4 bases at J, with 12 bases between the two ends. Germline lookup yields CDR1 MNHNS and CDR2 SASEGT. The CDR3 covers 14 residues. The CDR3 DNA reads TGTGCCAGCAGTCAGGGACGGGTAAATCAGCCCCAGCATTTT. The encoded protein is CASSQGRVNQPQHF.

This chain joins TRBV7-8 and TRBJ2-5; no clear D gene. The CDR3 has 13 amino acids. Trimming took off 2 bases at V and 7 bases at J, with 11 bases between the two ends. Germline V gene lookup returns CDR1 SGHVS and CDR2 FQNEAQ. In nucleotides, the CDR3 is TGTGCCAGCAGCTTATACGGGCTGGTGACCCAGTACTTC. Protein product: CASSLYGLVTQYF.

The CDR3 spells CSIGTPGETQYF. DNA of the CDR3: TGCAGCATCGGGACTCCGGGGGAGACCCAGTACTTC. The V call is TRBV29-1, the J call TRBJ2-5; a weak D match, TRBD2 (6 bases). CDR3 length equals 12 residues. The V gene's germline CDR1 is SQVTM and CDR2 ANQGSEA. Trimming took 8 bases from V and 5 from J, leaving 15 bases between them.

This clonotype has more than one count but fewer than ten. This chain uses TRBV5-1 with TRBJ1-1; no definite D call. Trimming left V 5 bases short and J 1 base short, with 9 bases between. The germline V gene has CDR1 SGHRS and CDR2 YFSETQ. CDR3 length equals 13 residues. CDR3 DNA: TGCGCCAGCAGAAACCCGGAGAACACTGAAGCTTTCTTT. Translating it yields CASRNPENTEAFF.

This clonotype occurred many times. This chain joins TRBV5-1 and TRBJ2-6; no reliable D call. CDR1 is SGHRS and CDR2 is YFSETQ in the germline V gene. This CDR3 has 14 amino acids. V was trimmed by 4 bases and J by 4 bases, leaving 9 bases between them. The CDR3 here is CASSTDTGANVLTF. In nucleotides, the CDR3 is TGCGCCAGCAGCACCGACACCGGGGCCAACGTCCTGACTTTC. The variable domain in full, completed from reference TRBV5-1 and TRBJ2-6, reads KAGVTQTPRYLIKTRGQQVTLSCSPISGHRSVSWYQQTPGQGLQFLFEYFSETQRNKGNFPGRFSGRQFSNSRSEMNVSTLELGDSALYLCASSTDTGANVLTFGAGSRLTVL.

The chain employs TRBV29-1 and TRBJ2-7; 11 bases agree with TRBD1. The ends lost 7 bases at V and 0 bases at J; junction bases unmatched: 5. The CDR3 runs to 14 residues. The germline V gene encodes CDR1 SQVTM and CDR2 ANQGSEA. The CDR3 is CSAIGTGGSYEQYF. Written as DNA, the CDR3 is TGCAGCGCCATAGGGACAGGGGGCTCCTACGAGCAGTACTTC.

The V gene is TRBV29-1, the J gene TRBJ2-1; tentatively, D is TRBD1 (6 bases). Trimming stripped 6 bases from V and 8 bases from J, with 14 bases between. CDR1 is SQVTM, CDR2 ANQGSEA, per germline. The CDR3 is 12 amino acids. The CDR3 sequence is CSVLQGGDEQFF. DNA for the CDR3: TGCAGCGTCCTACAGGGTGGCGATGAGCAGTTCTTC.